Presented here are 25 T cell receptor beta chains from one specimen sequenced in a study of shared clonotypes between healthy human individuals. Using immunoSEQ multiplex PCR, the repertoire was profiled, and TCRdb retains in-frame clones only, with some absent. This table holds approximately 2.1 million clones, more than 80% found once. Sequencing was done on a sample of naive CD4+ T cells from PBMCs. The sample's subset: CD45RA+ positively selected. The receptors originated from a man between 18 and 29 years old in good health. Some clones in this sample may be carry-over from other donors' samples.

About this clone itself: This CDR3 is also generated by other DNA sequences in the sample. The V gene is TRBV28, the J gene TRBJ1-2; TRBD1 might be the D (5 bases). This CDR3 is built from 13 residues. The V and J ends lost 6 bases and 2 bases respectively, with 10 bases between them. Germline values: CDR1 MDHEN, CDR2 SYDVKM. CDR3 sequence reads: CASSPGGNYGYTF. Here the CDR3 DNA reads TGTGCCAGCAGCCCCGGGGGGAACTATGGCTACACCTTC.

The V and J genes are TRBV11-2 and TRBJ2-7; TRBD2 agrees at 10 bases. This CDR3 comprises 15 residues. CDR1 SGHAT and CDR2 FQNNGV come from the germline V gene. The ends lost 3 bases at V and 0 bases at J; junction bases unmatched: 2. In DNA form, the CDR3 reads TGTGCCAGCAGCTTCAAGCGGGAGGGCTCCTACGAGCAGTACTTC. Encoded protein: CASSFKREGSYEQYF.

The V gene is TRBV6-1, the J gene TRBJ2-1, with 7 bases aligning to TRBD2. Germline V lookup: CDR1 MNHNS, CDR2 SASEGT. This CDR3 is built from 19 residues. The ends lost 4 bases at V and 8 bases at J; junction bases unmatched: 23. CDR3: CASSGVGGRTNSLRDEQFF. As DNA, the CDR3 is TGTGCCAGCAGTGGTGTCGGCGGGAGAACAAATAGCCTTCGAGATGAGCAGTTCTTC.

The chain uses TRBV9 and TRBJ2-6; possible D gene TRBD2, 6 bases. CDR3 length equals 16 residues. Germline-derived CDR1 and CDR2 are SGDLS and YYNGEE. The V end was cut by 3 bases, the J end by 0 bases, with 10 bases between. This CDR3 is CASSGGTPSGANVLTF. The CDR3 region has the DNA TGTGCCAGCAGCGGCGGGACTCCCTCTGGGGCCAACGTCCTGACTTTC.

The genes are TRBV7-9 and TRBJ1-1; D unclear. The CDR3 has 16 amino acids. Germline values: CDR1 SEHNR, CDR2 FQNEAQ (reference sequence). V lost 1 base and J 6 bases, leaving 18 bases between the germline ends. This CDR3 is CASSLEVWAGSSEAFF. The CDR3 bases are TGTGCCAGCAGCTTAGAGGTGTGGGCTGGGTCGTCTGAAGCTTTCTTT.

This rearrangement joins TRBV5-1 to TRBJ1-1, with D unclear. The CDR3 totals 14 residues. V dropped 5 bases and J dropped 1 base, with 12 bases sitting between them. Germline CDR1 is SGHRS and CDR2 is YFSETQ. This CDR3 is CASRPSPGNTEAFF. Here the CDR3 DNA reads TGCGCCAGCAGACCAAGCCCCGGGAACACTGAAGCTTTCTTT. Using reference TRBV5-1 and TRBJ1-1 for the parts outside the CDR3, the full variable domain is KAGVTQTPRYLIKTRGQQVTLSCSPISGHRSVSWYQQTPGQGLQFLFEYFSETQRNKGNFPGRFSGRQFSNSRSEMNVSTLELGDSALYLCASRPSPGNTEAFFGQGTRLTVV.

The CDR3 nucleotides read TGTGCCAGCAGAACTTACGGGGGGAGGGAGCAGTACTTC. Amino acids: CASRTYGGREQYF. The genes are TRBV25-1 and TRBJ2-7; 7 bases match TRBD2. CDR3 length: 13 residues. Germline CDR1 reads MGHDK; CDR2 reads SYGVNS. The V gene end was trimmed by 6 bases and the J gene end by 7 bases; junction bases not matched to a gene: 9.

The chain uses TRBV7-8 and TRBJ2-1; D remains unclear. The V gene's germline CDR1 is SGHVS and CDR2 FQNEAQ. The V end lost 5 bases, the J end lost 10 bases, and 12 bases lay between the germline ends. The CDR3 totals 12 residues. The CDR3 DNA follows: TGTGCCAGCAGCCATACCCTCAACGAGCAGTTCTTC. It specifies CASSHTLNEQFF.

The chain joins TRBV7-9 to TRBJ1-4; D is unclear. V lost 5 bases and J lost 3, with 10 bases in between. From germline, CDR1 is SEHNR and CDR2 FQNEAQ (reference sequence). CDR3 size: 14 residues. The CDR3 protein is CASSPPASNEKLFF. The CDR3 bases are TGTGCCAGCAGCCCACCCGCCTCTAATGAAAAACTGTTTTTT.

The chain is built from TRBV30 and TRBJ1-6; unclear D gene. Germline values: CDR1 GTSNPN, CDR2 SVGIG (reference sequence). The CDR3 sequence is 11 residues long. The CDR3 DNA reads as TGTGCTATGTCGGTGAATTCACCCCTCCACTTT. It encodes CAMSVNSPLHF.

The chain is built from TRBV5-1 and TRBJ2-7; D not certain. The CDR3 is made up of 14 amino acids. Trimming pared 1 base from V and 0 bases from J, leaving 8 bases between. From germline, CDR1 is SGHRS and CDR2 YFSETQ. The CDR3: CASSLSWYSYEQYF. In nucleotides, the CDR3 is TGCGCCAGCAGCTTGAGTTGGTACTCCTACGAGCAGTACTTC.

This clone has only one observation. The chain couples TRBV14 to TRBJ1-1; 7 bases are shared with TRBD1. CDR3 length equals 21 residues. In germline, CDR1 is SGHDN, CDR2 FVKESK. V lost 0 bases, J lost 0 bases, and 19 bases stayed unmatched. CDR3 sequence reads: CASSQEKGVGQYLLMNTEAFF. The CDR3 DNA follows: TGTGCCAGCAGCCAAGAAAAAGGGGTGGGACAGTATCTCTTGATGAACACTGAAGCTTTCTTT.

The rearrangement uses TRBV28 and TRBJ1-6; D is possibly TRBD1 (5 bases). With 2 bases removed from V and 3 bases from J, the gap between germline ends came to 8 bases. The CDR3 length is 15 residues. The germline V gene has CDR1 MDHEN and CDR2 SYDVKM. Here the CDR3 DNA reads TGTGCCAGCAGTTTACGGAGGGGCTATAATTCACCCCTCCACTTT. Its translation is CASSLRRGYNSPLHF.

This chain connects TRBV2 to TRBJ1-1, with D perhaps TRBD1 (5 bases). This CDR3 is built from 16 residues. The germline V gene has CDR1 SNHLY and CDR2 FYNNEI. Deletions cut 6 bases from V and 3 bases from J, with 20 bases between. The chain's CDR3 is CASRRGPGTPYTEAFF. CDR3 coding DNA: TGTGCCAGCAGGAGGGGTCCCGGGACCCCTTACACTGAAGCTTTCTTT.

The rearrangement joins TRBV6-4 to TRBJ1-1; 10 bases are a match to TRBD1. Losses at the gene ends were 6 bases for V and 4 bases for J; bases not matched to a gene: 8. Germline CDR1 MRHNA, CDR2 SNTAGT. The CDR3 consists of 15 residues. CDR3 coding DNA: TGTGCCAGCAGCGCCGCGGGACAGGGGTCCACTGAAGCTTTCTTT. Encoded protein: CASSAAGQGSTEAFF.

The CDR3 DNA is TGTGCCAGCAGTGAAGACGACAGGGTGTTAAAAAACATTCAGTACTTC. Translating gives CASSEDDRVLKNIQYF. The chain links TRBV6-1 to TRBJ2-4; TRBD1 agrees at 7 bases. The CDR3 has 16 residues. Unmatched junction bases numbered 7, after V lost 1 base and J lost 4 bases. Germline CDR1 and CDR2: MNHNS and SASEGT.

This chain uses TRBV10-3 with TRBJ2-5; the D gene could be TRBD1 or TRBD2 (6 bases each). The CDR3 spans 14 residues. V gave up 2 bases and J gave up 2 bases, with 9 bases separating them. In germline, CDR1 is ENHRY, CDR2 SYGVKD. The CDR3: CAISEEGGQETQYF. The CDR3 DNA reads TGTGCCATCAGTGAGGAGGGGGGACAAGAGACCCAGTACTTC.

Concerning this clone: Other DNA sequences in the same sample also yield this CDR3. The chain joins TRBV28 to TRBJ2-7, with D unresolved. Germline V gene sequence: CDR1 MDHEN, CDR2 SYDVKM. Deletions cut 2 bases from V and 2 bases from J, with 7 bases between. This CDR3 is 13 amino acids long. CDR3 amino acids: CASSLRGPYEQYF. CDR3 nucleotide sequence: TGTGCCAGCAGTTTAAGAGGCCCCTACGAGCAGTACTTC. The entire variable domain, with the rest obtained from reference TRBV28 and TRBJ2-7, is as follows: DVKVTQSSRYLVKRTGEKVFLECVQDMDHENMFWYRQDPGLGLRLIYFSYDVKMKEKGDIPEGYSVSREKKERFSLILESASTNQTSMYLCASSLRGPYEQYFGPGTRLTVT.

V usage is TRBV2 and J usage is TRBJ2-2, with 7 bases fitting TRBD1. Looked up from germline, CDR1 is SNHLY and CDR2 is FYNNEI. The CDR3 runs 17 residues. V trimming: 6 bases; J trimming: 5 bases; junction bases outside the gene matches: 15. CDR3 amino acids: CASRSPDGQASTGELFF. DNA for the CDR3: TGTGCCAGCAGATCCCCCGACGGACAGGCCTCGACCGGGGAGCTGTTTTTT.

The rearrangement uses TRBV11-2 and TRBJ1-3, with D possibly TRBD1 on 5 matching bases. This CDR3 is built from 14 residues. V dropped 5 bases and J dropped 4 bases, with 12 bases sitting between them. Germline V lookup: CDR1 SGHAT, CDR2 FQNNGV. The CDR3 region has the DNA TGTGCCAGCAGCAGGGGATGGAGCGGAAACACCATATATTTT. Amino acids: CASSRGWSGNTIYF.

The rearrangement links TRBV5-1 to TRBJ2-2; 7 nucleotides match TRBD2. CDR1 is SGHRS and CDR2 is YFSETQ in the germline V gene. J was trimmed by 7 bases and V by 4 bases; bases with no gene match: 7. The CDR3 contains 14 residues. Here the CDR3 DNA reads TGCGCCAGCAGCGGCGGACTAGTTGGCGGGGAGCTGTTTTTT. Protein product: CASSGGLVGGELFF.

This clone was observed once. The CDR3 DNA follows: TGTGCAAGTCGCCCTTATACGGGGGCCAAAAACATTCAGTACTTC. Translating it yields CASRPYTGAKNIQYF. The chain combines TRBV12-2 with TRBJ2-4; the D call of TRBD2 is as the table states it, not checked on the DNA. TRBV12-2 is labeled a pseudogene. The CDR3 has 15 amino acids.

The chain links TRBV29-1 to TRBJ2-1; 14 bases line up with TRBD2. Germline CDR1 and CDR2: SQVTM and ANQGSEA. The J segment lost 7 bases and the V segment lost 7 bases, leaving 6 bases of the junction unmatched. CDR3 size: 14 residues. The CDR3 region is CSAQGTSGRNEQFF. The CDR3 DNA is TGCAGCGCTCAAGGGACTAGCGGGAGAAATGAGCAGTTCTTC.

This CDR3 reads CASSPGQELKTEAFF. Written as DNA, the CDR3 is TGCGCCAGCAGCCCGGGACAGGAGCTAAAAACTGAAGCTTTCTTT. V is TRBV5-1 and J is TRBJ1-1; 8 bases map to TRBD1. Unmatched junction bases numbered 10, after V lost 4 bases and J lost 5 bases. Germline assignment: CDR1 SGHRS and CDR2 YFSETQ. This CDR3 contains 15 residues.

The V call is TRBV6-5, the J call TRBJ1-1; 8 nucleotides match TRBD1. The CDR3 totals 15 residues. Germline V gives CDR1 MNHEY, CDR2 SVGAGI. With 5 bases clipped from V and 4 bases from J, the junction kept 9 bases outside the gene matches. The CDR3 DNA reads TGTGCCAGCAGTCCCCCTGGACAGGGTATCACTGAAGCTTTCTTT. Protein sequence: CASSPPGQGITEAFF.